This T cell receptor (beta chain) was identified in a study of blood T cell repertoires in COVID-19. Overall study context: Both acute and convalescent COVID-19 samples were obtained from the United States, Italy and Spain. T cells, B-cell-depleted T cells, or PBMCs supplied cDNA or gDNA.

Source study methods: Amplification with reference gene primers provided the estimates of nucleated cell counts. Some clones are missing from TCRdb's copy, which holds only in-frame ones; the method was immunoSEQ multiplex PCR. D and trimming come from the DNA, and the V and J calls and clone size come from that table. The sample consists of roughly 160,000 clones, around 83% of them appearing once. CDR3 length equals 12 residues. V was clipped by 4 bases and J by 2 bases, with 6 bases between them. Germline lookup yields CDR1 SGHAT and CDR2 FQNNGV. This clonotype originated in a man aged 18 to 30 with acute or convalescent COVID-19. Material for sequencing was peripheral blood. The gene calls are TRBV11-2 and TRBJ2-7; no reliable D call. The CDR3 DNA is TGTGCCAGCAGCTCCTCCCCCTACGAGCAGTACTTC. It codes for CASSSSPYEQYF.